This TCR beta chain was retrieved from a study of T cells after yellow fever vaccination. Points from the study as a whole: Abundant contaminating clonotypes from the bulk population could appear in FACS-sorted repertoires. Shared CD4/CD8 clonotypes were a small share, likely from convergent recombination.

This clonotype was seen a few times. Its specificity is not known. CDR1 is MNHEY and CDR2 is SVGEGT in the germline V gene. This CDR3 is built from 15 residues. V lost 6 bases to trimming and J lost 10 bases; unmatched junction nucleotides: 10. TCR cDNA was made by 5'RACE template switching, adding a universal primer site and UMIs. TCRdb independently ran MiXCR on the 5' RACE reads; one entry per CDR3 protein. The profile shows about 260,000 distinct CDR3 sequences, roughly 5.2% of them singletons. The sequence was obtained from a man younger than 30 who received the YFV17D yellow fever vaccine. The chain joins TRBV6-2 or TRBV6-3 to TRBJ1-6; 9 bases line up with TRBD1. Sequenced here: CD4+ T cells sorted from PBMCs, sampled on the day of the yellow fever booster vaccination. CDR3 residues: CASSDGQGLWSPLHF. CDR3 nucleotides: TGTGCCAGCAGCGATGGACAGGGGCTTTGGTCACCCCTCCACTTT.